This T cell receptor (beta chain) was sequenced for a study of T cell clones after liver transplantation. Study at large: Pre-transplant mixed lymphocyte reactions yielded third-party-reactive TCRbeta sequences as comparators for graft-donor-reactive sequences. Tolerant meant at least one year fully off immunosuppression without liver enzymes above twice normal. Without induction therapy, subjects received standard immunosuppression until 12-24 months post-transplant.

Assay: immunoSEQ multiplex PCR; the TCRdb copy retains only in-frame clones and omits some. The sample includes under 55,000 clones, 85% to 90% of them seen just once. The germline CDR1 and CDR2 sequences are MNHEY and SMNVEV (reference sequence). Trimming removed 2 bases at V and 0 bases at J, with 8 bases between. CDR3 length: 15 amino acids. The sequencing used CD8+ T cells from blood, collected 12 months after liver transplant. The sequence came from a human patient who received a liver transplant. The graft donor may account for some of the T cells. The chain uses TRBV27 and TRBJ1-3; weak D call: TRBD1 (6 bases). The CDR3 here is CASSLTGSSGNTIYF. The CDR3 coding sequence is TGTGCCAGCAGTTTAACAGGGAGCTCTGGAAACACCATATATTTT.